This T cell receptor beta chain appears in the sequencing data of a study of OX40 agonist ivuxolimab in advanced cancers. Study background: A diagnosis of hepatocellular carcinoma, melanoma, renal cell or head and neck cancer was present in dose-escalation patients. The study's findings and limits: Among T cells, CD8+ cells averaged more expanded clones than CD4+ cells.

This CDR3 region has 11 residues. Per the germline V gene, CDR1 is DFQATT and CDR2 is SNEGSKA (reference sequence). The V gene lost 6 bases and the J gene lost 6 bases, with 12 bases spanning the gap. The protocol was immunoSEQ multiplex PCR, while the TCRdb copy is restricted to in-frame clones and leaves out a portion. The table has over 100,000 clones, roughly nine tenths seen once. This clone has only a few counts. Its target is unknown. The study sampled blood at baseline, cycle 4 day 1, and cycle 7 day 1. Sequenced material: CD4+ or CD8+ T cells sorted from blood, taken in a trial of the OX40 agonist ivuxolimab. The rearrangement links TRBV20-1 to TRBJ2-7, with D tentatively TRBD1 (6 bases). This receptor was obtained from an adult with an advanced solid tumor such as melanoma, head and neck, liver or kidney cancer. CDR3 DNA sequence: TGCAGTGCAATACAGGGTCTCGAGCAGTACTTC. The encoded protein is CSAIQGLEQYF.